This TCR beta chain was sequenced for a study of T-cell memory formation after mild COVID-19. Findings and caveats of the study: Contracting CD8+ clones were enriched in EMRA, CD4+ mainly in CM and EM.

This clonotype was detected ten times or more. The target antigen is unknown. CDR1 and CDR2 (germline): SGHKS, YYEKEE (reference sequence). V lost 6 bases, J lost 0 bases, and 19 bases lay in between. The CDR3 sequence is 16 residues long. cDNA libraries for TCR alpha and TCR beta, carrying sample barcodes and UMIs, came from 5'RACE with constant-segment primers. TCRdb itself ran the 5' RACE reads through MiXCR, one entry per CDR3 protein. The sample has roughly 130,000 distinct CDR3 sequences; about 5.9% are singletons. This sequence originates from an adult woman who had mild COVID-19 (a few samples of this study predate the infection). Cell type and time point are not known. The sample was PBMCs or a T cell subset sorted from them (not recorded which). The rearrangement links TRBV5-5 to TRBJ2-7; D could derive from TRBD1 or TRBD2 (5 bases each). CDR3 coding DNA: TGTGCCAGCACCATCGAACCGGGACGGAGCTCCTACGAGCAGTACTTC. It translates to CASTIEPGRSSYEQYF.